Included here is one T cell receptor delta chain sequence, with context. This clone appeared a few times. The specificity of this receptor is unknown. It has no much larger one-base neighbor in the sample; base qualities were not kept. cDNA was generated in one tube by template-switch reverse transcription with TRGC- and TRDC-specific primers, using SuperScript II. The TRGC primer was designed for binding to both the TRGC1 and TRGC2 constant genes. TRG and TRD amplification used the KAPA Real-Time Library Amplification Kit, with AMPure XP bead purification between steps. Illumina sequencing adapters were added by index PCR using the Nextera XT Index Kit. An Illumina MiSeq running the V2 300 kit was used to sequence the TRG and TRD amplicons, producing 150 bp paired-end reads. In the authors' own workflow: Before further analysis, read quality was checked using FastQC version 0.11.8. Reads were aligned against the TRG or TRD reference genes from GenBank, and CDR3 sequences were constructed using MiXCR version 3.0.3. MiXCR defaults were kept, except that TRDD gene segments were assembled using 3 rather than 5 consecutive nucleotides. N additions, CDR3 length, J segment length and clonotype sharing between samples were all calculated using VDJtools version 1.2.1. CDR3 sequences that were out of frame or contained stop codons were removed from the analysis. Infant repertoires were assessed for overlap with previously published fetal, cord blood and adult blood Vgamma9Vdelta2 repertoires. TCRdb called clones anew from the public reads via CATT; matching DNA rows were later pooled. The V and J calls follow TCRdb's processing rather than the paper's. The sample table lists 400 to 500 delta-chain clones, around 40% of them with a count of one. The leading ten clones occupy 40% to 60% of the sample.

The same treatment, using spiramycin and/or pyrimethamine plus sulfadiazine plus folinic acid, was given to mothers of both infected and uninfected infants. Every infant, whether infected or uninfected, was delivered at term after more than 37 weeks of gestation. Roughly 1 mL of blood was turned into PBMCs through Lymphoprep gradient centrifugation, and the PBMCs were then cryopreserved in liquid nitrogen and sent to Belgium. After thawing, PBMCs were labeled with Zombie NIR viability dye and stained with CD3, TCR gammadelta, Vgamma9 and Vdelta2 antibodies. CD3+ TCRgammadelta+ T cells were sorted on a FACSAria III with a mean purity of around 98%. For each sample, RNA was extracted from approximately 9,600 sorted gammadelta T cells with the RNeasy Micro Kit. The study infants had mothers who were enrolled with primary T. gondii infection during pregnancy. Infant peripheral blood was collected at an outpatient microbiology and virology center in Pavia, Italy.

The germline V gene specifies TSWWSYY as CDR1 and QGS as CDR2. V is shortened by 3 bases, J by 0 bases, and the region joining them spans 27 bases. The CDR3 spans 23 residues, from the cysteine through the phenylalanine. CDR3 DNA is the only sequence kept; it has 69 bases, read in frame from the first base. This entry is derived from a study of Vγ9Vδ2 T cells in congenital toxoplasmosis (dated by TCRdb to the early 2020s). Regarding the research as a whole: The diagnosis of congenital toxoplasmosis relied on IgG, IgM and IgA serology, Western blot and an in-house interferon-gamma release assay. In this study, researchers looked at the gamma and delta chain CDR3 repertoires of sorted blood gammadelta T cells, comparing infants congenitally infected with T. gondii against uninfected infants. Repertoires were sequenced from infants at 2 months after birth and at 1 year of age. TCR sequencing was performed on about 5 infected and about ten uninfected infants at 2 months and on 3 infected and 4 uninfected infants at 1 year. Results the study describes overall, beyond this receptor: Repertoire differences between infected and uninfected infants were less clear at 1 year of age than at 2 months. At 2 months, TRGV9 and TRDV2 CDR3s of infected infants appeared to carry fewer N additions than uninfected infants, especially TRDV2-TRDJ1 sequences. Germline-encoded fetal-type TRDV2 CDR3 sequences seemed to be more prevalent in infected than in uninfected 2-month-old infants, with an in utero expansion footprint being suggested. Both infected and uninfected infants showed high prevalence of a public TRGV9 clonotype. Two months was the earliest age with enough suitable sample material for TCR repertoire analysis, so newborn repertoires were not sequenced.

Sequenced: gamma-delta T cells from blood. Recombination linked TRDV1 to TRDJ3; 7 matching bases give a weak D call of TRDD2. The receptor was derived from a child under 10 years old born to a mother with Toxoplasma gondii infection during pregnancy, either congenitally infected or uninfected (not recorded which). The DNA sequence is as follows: TGTGCTCTTGGGGATTCCTACGAAAACTGGTGGATACAGAGCTCCTGGGACACCCGACAGATGTTTTTC. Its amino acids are CALGDSYENWWIQSSWDTRQMFF.